Each of the 30 T cell receptor beta chains below was sequenced from the same sample in a study of T cell responses to AZD1222 COVID-19 vaccine. Profiling relied on immunoSEQ multiplex PCR, and the TCRdb table lists in-frame clones only, not all of them. The table includes about 120,000 clones, around 85% detected once. Sequencing was performed on peripheral blood, taken on day 0 of AZD1222 vaccination. The receptors were sampled from an adult in good health.

The genes are TRBV5-6 and TRBJ1-6; the D is unclear. The CDR3 length is 13 residues. The germline gives CDR1 SGHDT, CDR2 YYEEEE. V was cut by 5 bases and J by 6 bases, with 9 bases left in between. The CDR3 bases are TGTGCCAGCAGGAGGGAAGGTAATTCACCCCTCCACTTT. Encoded protein: CASRREGNSPLHF.

In this sample, this clone turned up a few times. The gene calls are TRBV25-1 and TRBJ2-1; 10 nucleotides agree with TRBD2. The V gene's germline CDR1 is MGHDK and CDR2 SYGVNS. The CDR3 consists of 16 residues. The V and J ends lost 5 bases and 8 bases, in that order; junction bases with no gene match: 12. The CDR3 region has the DNA TGTGCCAGCAGTCCCTCGCTAGCGGGAGTGGGTGATGAGCAGTTCTTC. This gives the protein CASSPSLAGVGDEQFF.

This chain uses TRBV30 with TRBJ1-2; no clear D gene. The CDR3 totals 12 residues. CDR1 is GTSNPN, CDR2 SVGIG, per germline (reference sequence). Trimming took off 1 base at V and 4 bases at J, with 7 bases between the two ends. CDR3 sequence reads: CAWSDDSYGYTF. The CDR3 nucleotides read TGTGCCTGGAGTGACGACTCCTATGGCTACACCTTC.

This clone appeared once. The chain carries TRBV14 and TRBJ1-3; a weak D match, TRBD1 (5 bases). From germline, CDR1 is SGHDN and CDR2 FVKESK. This CDR3 has 16 residues. V gave up 1 base and J gave up 8 bases, with 18 bases separating them. CDR3 amino acids: CASSQVMSFRDDTIYF. The CDR3 DNA follows: TGTGCCAGCAGCCAAGTTATGTCTTTCAGGGATGACACCATATATTTT.

The chain links TRBV5-5 to TRBJ1-2; 9 positions agree with TRBD1. Trimming took 4 bases from V and 2 from J; bases not matched to a gene: 6. Germline CDR1 is SGHKS and CDR2 is YYEKEE (reference sequence). The CDR3 consists of 15 residues. The CDR3, as DNA: TGTGCCAGCAGCCAACCTGGACAGGGGAACTATGGCTACACCTTC. This translates into CASSQPGQGNYGYTF.

The chain's CDR3 is CAISESEGNGYTF. DNA of the CDR3: TGTGCCATCAGTGAGTCGGAGGGAAATGGCTACACCTTC. This rearrangement joins TRBV10-3 to TRBJ1-2; D is uncertain. This CDR3 contains 13 residues. Germline V lookup: CDR1 ENHRY, CDR2 SYGVKD. Between the trimmed V and J ends, which lost 0 bases and 6 bases, there was a span of 8 bases.

The genes are TRBV13 and TRBJ1-6, with a tentative D call TRBD1 (5 bases). V lost 3 bases and J lost 7, with 13 bases in between. This CDR3 has 15 amino acids. The germline V gene has CDR1 PRHDT and CDR2 FYEKMQ (reference sequence). The CDR3 here is CASSFHAGGNSPLHF. CDR3 DNA: TGTGCCAGCAGCTTCCACGCCGGGGGGAATTCACCCCTCCACTTT.

The chain carries TRBV19 and TRBJ2-5; 8 bases agree with TRBD1. V shed 3 bases and J 4 bases; nucleotides not matched to a gene: 7. The CDR3 totals 15 residues. Looked up from germline, CDR1 is LNHDA and CDR2 is SQIVND (reference sequence). The CDR3 DNA is TGTGCCAGTAGTATCGCGCAGGGGGCCGGAGAGACCCAGTACTTC. Translation: CASSIAQGAGETQYF.

The rearrangement joins TRBV5-5 to TRBJ2-3; unclear D gene. The CDR3 runs 15 residues. With 3 bases removed from V and 2 bases from J, the gap between germline ends came to 13 bases. Germline CDR1 SGHKS, CDR2 YYEKEE (reference sequence). CDR3 DNA sequence: TGTGCCAGCAGCTATGAGACTGCAGTCACAGATACGCAGTATTTT. It yields the protein CASSYETAVTDTQYF.

This chain connects TRBV3-1 (or the pseudogene TRBV3-2) to TRBJ2-2, with TRBD2 as a possible D gene (5 bases). The germline V gene has CDR1 LGHDT and CDR2 YNNKEL (reference sequence). The CDR3 is made up of 16 amino acids. V lost 4 bases and J lost 4, with 16 bases in between. The CDR3 reads CASSLFSGIGTGELFF. In DNA, the CDR3 is TGTGCCAGCAGCCTCTTTTCGGGGATCGGCACCGGGGAGCTGTTTTTT.

This chain links TRBV7-2 with TRBJ1-3; D remains unclear. V was pared by 1 base and J by 0 bases, with 4 bases between. Germline CDR1 is SGHTA and CDR2 is FQGNSA. CDR3 length: 14 amino acids. In DNA, the CDR3 is TGTGCCAGCAGCTTAGGAATCTCTGGAAACACCATATATTTT. This encodes CASSLGISGNTIYF.

The chain has TRBV7-2 and TRBJ2-7; no clear D. Trimming removed 2 bases at V and 3 bases at J, with 2 bases between. This CDR3 comprises 11 residues. The V gene's germline CDR1 is SGHTA and CDR2 FQGNSA. In DNA, the CDR3 is TGTGCCAGCAGCTTAAGCTACGAGCAGTACTTC. This sequence encodes CASSLSYEQYF. Using reference TRBV7-2 and TRBJ2-7 for the parts outside the CDR3, the full variable domain is GAGVSQSPSNKVTEKGKDVELRCDPISGHTALYWYRQSLGQGLEFLIYFQGNSAPDKSGLPSDRFSAERTGGSVSTLTIQRTQQEDSAVYLCASSLSYEQYFGPGTRLTVT.

The rearrangement links TRBV19 to TRBJ1-6; D is unclear. The V gene lost 4 bases and the J gene lost 10 bases, with 17 bases spanning the gap. This CDR3 has 15 residues. Looked up from germline, CDR1 is LNHDA and CDR2 is SQIVND (reference sequence). The CDR3 DNA follows: TGTGCCAGTAGTAGCGGACCCAGCATTGGATCACCCCTCCACTTT. This gives the protein CASSSGPSIGSPLHF.

This chain connects TRBV6-2 or TRBV6-3 to TRBJ2-7; 9 bases fit TRBD1. This CDR3 is built from 19 residues. The germline gives CDR1 MNHEY, CDR2 SVGEGT. Trimming took 0 bases from V and 0 from J; bases not matched to a gene: 12. The CDR3 nucleotides are TGTGCCAGCAGTTACTCAAAGGGAAAAGGACAGGGGAGCTCCTACGAGCAGTACTTC. Its protein is CASSYSKGKGQGSSYEQYF.

V usage is TRBV27 and J usage is TRBJ2-1; D not resolved. CDR3 length equals 19 residues. The V gene's germline CDR1 is MNHEY and CDR2 SMNVEV (reference sequence). With 1 base removed from V and 0 bases from J, the gap between germline ends came to 19 bases. The CDR3 DNA follows: TGTGCCAGCAGTTTATATCCCTGGAGTTCCGATAACTCCTACAATGAGCAGTTCTTC. Protein product: CASSLYPWSSDNSYNEQFF.

The chain joins TRBV7-9 to TRBJ1-4, with D maybe TRBD1 (6 bases). Germline V gene sequence: CDR1 SEHNR, CDR2 FQNEAQ (reference sequence). V lost 2 bases and J 6 bases, leaving 10 bases between the germline ends. CDR3 length equals 14 residues. CDR3 bases: TGTGCCAGCAGCTTACTTGGACAGTATGAAAAACTGTTTTTT. Its protein is CASSLLGQYEKLFF.

The chain uses TRBV25-1 and TRBJ2-3, with a tentative D call TRBD2 (6 bases). V lost 1 base to trimming and J lost 4 bases, with 6 bases between them. In germline, CDR1 is MGHDK, CDR2 SYGVNS. This CDR3 is built from 13 residues. CDR3 residues: CASSEWRADTQYF. The CDR3 DNA is TGTGCCAGCAGTGAATGGAGGGCAGATACGCAGTATTTT.

The chain employs TRBV24-1 and TRBJ1-5, with D possibly TRBD1 on 5 matching bases. Looked up from germline, CDR1 is KGHDR and CDR2 is SFDVKD. The germline V and J ends were trimmed by 4 bases and 4 bases, with 19 bases remaining between them. The CDR3 consists of 17 residues. The CDR3 is CATSESGGRGTNQPQHF. CDR3 nucleotide sequence: TGTGCCACCAGTGAGAGCGGGGGACGGGGAACGAATCAGCCCCAGCATTTT.

The rearrangement joins TRBV7-7 to TRBJ2-5; D is ambiguous. Germline CDR1 SSHAT, CDR2 FNYEAQ (reference sequence). This CDR3 has 14 amino acids. V lost 5 bases and J lost 2, with 12 bases in between. Here the CDR3 DNA reads TGTGCCAGCAGCGCGACCAATACGCAAGAGACCCAGTACTTC. It encodes CASSATNTQETQYF.

V and J are TRBV5-4 and TRBJ2-5; possible D gene TRBD2, 7 bases. V shed 4 bases and J shed 3 bases, with 16 bases lying between them. Germline lookup yields CDR1 SGHNT and CDR2 YYREEE (reference sequence). This CDR3 has 15 amino acids. The CDR3 DNA reads as TGTGCCAGCAGCAACCTAGGGGGGGGCGAAGAGACCCAGTACTTC. It specifies CASSNLGGGEETQYF.

DNA for the CDR3: TGTGCCAGCGGAACCAGACAGAGGCCCTACGAGCAGTACTTC. Its translation: CASGTRQRPYEQYF. The V gene is TRBV28, the J gene TRBJ2-7; possible D gene TRBD1, 5 bases. This CDR3 spans 14 amino acids. In germline, CDR1 is MDHEN, CDR2 SYDVKM. The ends were cut back, 8 bases at V and 2 bases at J, with 16 bases in the middle.

This clone was recorded only once. The chain employs TRBV19 and TRBJ2-1, with 8 nucleotides matching TRBD1. CDR1 is LNHDA, CDR2 SQIVND, per germline (reference sequence). CDR3 length equals 18 residues. After removal of 3 bases from V and 3 bases from J, the junction contained 13 bases not matched to a gene. The CDR3 sequence is CASSIPLIPGQGYNEQFF. The CDR3 nucleotides read TGTGCCAGTAGTATCCCATTAATACCCGGACAGGGCTACAATGAGCAGTTCTTC.

The gene calls are TRBV6-5 and TRBJ2-7; 8 bases align to TRBD1. CDR3 size: 15 residues. Germline CDR1 and CDR2: MNHEY and SVGAGI. Losses at the gene ends were 2 bases for V and 7 bases for J; bases not matched to a gene: 10. CDR3 region: CASSYRAGGAEEQYF. The CDR3 DNA reads as TGTGCCAGCAGTTACCGGGCAGGGGGCGCGGAGGAGCAGTACTTC.

This clone was counted many times. V usage is TRBV10-3 and J usage is TRBJ1-2; maybe TRBD1 (6 bases). The CDR3 totals 14 residues. Trimming removed 1 base at V and 0 bases at J, with 6 bases between. Per the germline V gene, CDR1 is ENHRY and CDR2 is SYGVKD. CDR3 DNA: TGTGCCATCAGTGAGTGGACAGCTAACTATGGCTACACCTTC. It is translated as CAISEWTANYGYTF.

This clone was counted between two and nine times. J is TRBJ2-2 and V is TRBV6-1; D uncertain. V lost 2 bases and J lost 3, with 7 bases in between. CDR1 and CDR2 (germline): MNHNS, SASEGT. The CDR3 has 14 amino acids. DNA for the CDR3: TGTGCCAGCAGTGAATGGGCCTACACCGGGGAGCTGTTTTTT. It translates to CASSEWAYTGELFF.

The chain links TRBV24-1 to TRBJ1-1; 11 bases map to TRBD1. The germline gives CDR1 KGHDR, CDR2 SFDVKD. With 4 bases clipped from V and 6 bases from J, the junction kept 3 bases outside the gene matches. This CDR3 is built from 14 residues. The CDR3 DNA is TGTGCCACCAGTGAGGGGACAGGGGGATCTGAAGCTTTCTTT. Translating it yields CATSEGTGGSEAFF.

This clone has more than one count but fewer than ten. This chain connects TRBV12-3 or TRBV12-4 to TRBJ1-1; no definite D call. The CDR3 is 11 residues long. V shed 2 bases and J shed 7 bases, with 5 bases lying between them. The CDR3: CASSLMVEAFF. Here the CDR3 DNA reads TGTGCCAGCAGTTTAATGGTTGAAGCTTTCTTT.

The J gene is TRBJ2-5, the V gene TRBV3-1 (or the pseudogene TRBV3-2), with no clear D. Germline assignment: CDR1 LGHDT and CDR2 YNNKEL (reference sequence). V was shortened by 0 bases and J by 2 bases, with 16 bases between the two germline ends. The length of the CDR3 is 17 residues. CDR3 bases: TGTGCCAGCAGCCAAGACGGCTGGAGACAAAAACAAGAGACCCAGTACTTC. Amino acids: CASSQDGWRQKQETQYF.

V usage is TRBV19 and J usage is TRBJ2-7; D is possibly TRBD1 (5 bases). Germline V gene lookup returns CDR1 LNHDA and CDR2 SQIVND (reference sequence). V lost 10 bases, J lost 2 bases, and 15 bases lay in between. The CDR3 covers 13 residues. DNA of the CDR3: TGTGCCACAACAAACACAGGAACCTACGAGCAGTACTTC. The encoded protein is CATTNTGTYEQYF.

The chain employs TRBV5-1 and TRBJ1-6; no reliable D call. CDR1 and CDR2 from the germline V gene are SGHRS and YFSETQ. The CDR3 has 16 amino acids. The V end lost 0 bases, the J end lost 9 bases, and 16 bases lay between the germline ends. For the CDR3, the DNA is TGCGCCAGCAGCTTGGATAATCCAGGAGTTGCTTCACCCCTCCACTTT. Translating gives CASSLDNPGVASPLHF.